These 25 T cell receptor beta chains were all obtained from the same sample, sequenced in a study of T cell repertoires in cytomegalovirus infection. A single record per CDR3 protein comes from TCRdb applying MiXCR to the reads. The data contain 200,000 or so distinct CDR3 sequences, about 28% of them singletons. Sequencing was carried out using PBMCs. The receptors derive from a human donor in good health (CMV status not recorded). Some clones in this sample may be carry-over from other donors' samples.

The genes are TRBV29-1 and TRBJ1-1; possible D gene TRBD1, 5 bases. Germline-derived CDR1 and CDR2 are SQVTM and ANQGSEA. The CDR3 sequence is 12 residues long. The CDR3 here is CTLSPQGTEAFF. CDR3 nucleotide sequence: TGCACCCTAAGTCCTCAGGGAACTGAAGCTTTCTTT.

The rearrangement joins TRBV12-5 to TRBJ2-5; D is possibly TRBD2 (6 bases). The CDR3 sequence is 16 residues long. V was cut by 7 bases and J by 5 bases, with 23 bases left in between. Germline V gene lookup returns CDR1 LGHNT and CDR2 FRNRAP. DNA of the CDR3: TGTGCTAGTGTTCCTTGGGGGGACTCTCCGGAGGAGACCCAGTACTTC. This translates into CASVPWGDSPEETQYF.

The table lists this clonotype with a few counts. The chain couples TRBV5-4 to TRBJ1-6; TRBD1 aligns across 9 bases. Germline CDR1 and CDR2: SGHNT and YYREEE (reference sequence). Trimming at V came to 3 bases and at J to 3 bases, leaving 7 bases not matched to a gene. The CDR3 has 17 residues. This CDR3 reads CASSSSTGGLYNSPLHF. As DNA, the CDR3 is TGTGCCAGCAGCTCCTCGACAGGGGGGCTCTATAATTCACCCCTCCACTTT.

This clonotype was picked up a small number of times. The V and J genes are TRBV12-3 or TRBV12-4 and TRBJ1-1, with D hard to call. The CDR3 runs 14 residues. Trimming shortened V by 1 base and J by 1 base, and 7 bases separated the two germline ends. CDR3 sequence (DNA): TGTGCCAGCAGTTTAGAAACGGAGAACACTGAAGCTTTCTTT. Residues: CASSLETENTEAFF.

This clonotype appeared many times. The J gene is TRBJ2-2, the V gene TRBV7-2, with D tentatively TRBD1 (6 bases). The CDR3 is made up of 16 amino acids. The V and J ends lost 5 bases and 0 bases respectively, with 13 bases between them. From germline, CDR1 is SGHTA and CDR2 FQGNSA. The CDR3 DNA follows: TGTGCCAGCAGCACCTACGCAGGGGCGAACACCGGGGAGCTGTTTTTT. This encodes CASSTYAGANTGELFF.

The chain combines TRBV27 with TRBJ2-3; possibly TRBD1 for D (5 bases). The V gene's germline CDR1 is MNHEY and CDR2 SMNVEV (reference sequence). The V gene lost 3 bases and the J gene lost 0 bases, with 10 bases spanning the gap. The CDR3 runs 15 residues. Here the CDR3 DNA reads TGTGCCAGCAGTTTGGTAGGGGATAGCACAGATACGCAGTATTTT. Translated: CASSLVGDSTDTQYF.

This clonotype has a count of ten or more. This sequence joins TRBV7-2 and TRBJ2-7; D assignment may be TRBD1 or TRBD2 (5 bases each). V was pared by 4 bases and J by 2 bases, with 12 bases between. The germline gives CDR1 SGHTA, CDR2 FQGNSA. This CDR3 is built from 14 residues. The CDR3 here is CASSYRDVAYEQYF. CDR3 nucleotide sequence: TGTGCCAGCAGCTACCGGGACGTGGCCTACGAGCAGTACTTC.

The chain carries TRBV10-3 and TRBJ1-1; D might be TRBD1 (5 bases). The CDR3 is made up of 13 amino acids. Germline CDR1 reads ENHRY; CDR2 reads SYGVKD. V was clipped by 2 bases and J by 4 bases, with 8 bases between them. The CDR3 sequence: CAISEDSSTEAFF. CDR3 in DNA: TGTGCCATCAGTGAGGACAGCAGCACTGAAGCTTTCTTT.

The rearrangement uses TRBV19 and TRBJ1-1, with a possible D match to TRBD1 (5 bases). The CDR3 totals 13 residues. The ends were cut back, 5 bases at V and 1 base at J, with 8 bases in the middle. CDR1 is LNHDA and CDR2 is SQIVND in the germline V gene (reference sequence). The CDR3, as DNA: TGTGCCAGTAGTTCACAGGCGAACACTGAAGCTTTCTTT. This gives the protein CASSSQANTEAFF.

The V and J genes are TRBV14 and TRBJ2-1, with TRBD1 matching over 7 bases. With V trimmed by 2 bases and J by 14 bases, 9 bases remained unmatched. Germline lookup yields CDR1 SGHDN and CDR2 FVKESK. The CDR3 extends over 13 amino acids. CDR3 bases: TGTGCCAGCAGCCAACTGTCGACAGGGAGCGAGTTCTTC. Its translation is CASSQLSTGSEFF. Full variable domain (outside the CDR3, taken from reference TRBV14 and TRBJ2-1): EAGVTQFPSHSVIEKGQTVTLRCDPISGHDNLYWYRRVMGKEIKFLLHFVKESKQDESGMPNNRFLAERTGGTYSTLKVQPAELEDSGVYFCASSQLSTGSEFFGPGTRLTVL.

The J gene is TRBJ1-3, the V gene TRBV14; no clear D gene. Per the germline V gene, CDR1 is SGHDN and CDR2 is FVKESK. V was cut by 1 base and J by 3 bases, with 10 bases left in between. The CDR3 spans 15 residues. The CDR3 DNA sequence: TGTGCCAGCAGCCAAGTGGAGTGGAGTGGAAACACCATATATTTT. Translated: CASSQVEWSGNTIYF. The entire variable domain, with the rest obtained from reference TRBV14 and TRBJ1-3, is as follows: EAGVTQFPSHSVIEKGQTVTLRCDPISGHDNLYWYRRVMGKEIKFLLHFVKESKQDESGMPNNRFLAERTGGTYSTLKVQPAELEDSGVYFCASSQVEWSGNTIYFGEGSWLTVV.

This clonotype was counted only a few times. This rearrangement joins TRBV5-4 to TRBJ2-7; TRBD1 agrees at 11 bases. Trimming at V came to 5 bases and at J to 3 bases, leaving 4 bases not matched to a gene. Germline assignment: CDR1 SGHNT and CDR2 YYREEE (reference sequence). The CDR3 length is 14 residues. The CDR3 here is CASRYGTGGYEQYF. For the CDR3, the DNA is TGTGCCAGCAGATACGGGACAGGGGGCTACGAGCAGTACTTC.

This chain connects TRBV12-3 or TRBV12-4 to TRBJ1-3; D call uncertain. V lost 6 bases, J lost 1 base, and 10 bases lay in between. The CDR3 contains 14 residues. This CDR3 reads CASSRLDSGNTIYF. For the CDR3, the DNA is TGTGCCAGCAGCAGACTAGATTCTGGAAACACCATATATTTT.

There are a few counts of this clonotype. V usage is TRBV7-4 and J usage is TRBJ2-1, with D possibly being TRBD1 or TRBD2 (5 bases each). Trimming took off 4 bases at V and 2 bases at J, with 12 bases between the two ends. Germline CDR1 reads SGHVT; CDR2 reads SQSDAQ. CDR3 size: 15 residues. This CDR3 is CASSYQGTAYNEQFF. In DNA, the CDR3 is TGTGCCAGCAGCTATCAAGGGACCGCCTACAATGAGCAGTTCTTC.

This clonotype was counted at least ten times. V and J are TRBV28 and TRBJ1-3, with 8 bases that match TRBD1. Germline V gene lookup returns CDR1 MDHEN and CDR2 SYDVKM. Trimming cost V 5 bases and J 4 bases; bases outside gene matches: 10. The CDR3 runs 16 residues. CDR3 residues: CASSPSRGLGGNTIYF. CDR3 coding DNA: TGTGCCAGCAGTCCCTCCAGGGGGCTGGGAGGAAACACCATATATTTT.

There are a few counts of this clonotype. The chain links TRBV5-1 to TRBJ1-6; possibly TRBD1 for D (6 bases). Deletions cut 1 base from V and 5 bases from J, with 13 bases between. In germline, CDR1 is SGHRS, CDR2 YFSETQ. The CDR3 is 16 amino acids. The CDR3 sequence: CASSLTGRSDNSPLHF. CDR3 coding DNA: TGCGCCAGCAGCTTGACAGGGCGGTCGGATAATTCACCCCTCCACTTT.

The J gene is TRBJ2-3, the V gene TRBV20-1; tentatively, D is TRBD2 (5 bases). Per the germline V gene, CDR1 is DFQATT and CDR2 is SNEGSKA (reference sequence). This CDR3 is 12 amino acids long. Trimming pared 6 bases from V and 2 bases from J, leaving 9 bases between. CDR3 protein: CSAERDTDTQYF. The CDR3 DNA reads as TGCAGTGCAGAGAGGGACACAGATACGCAGTATTTT.

Many counts were recorded for this clonotype. This sequence joins TRBV7-2 and TRBJ1-4; no clear D. The V gene lost 2 bases and the J gene lost 8 bases, with 3 bases spanning the gap. The CDR3 spans 11 residues. Germline lookup yields CDR1 SGHTA and CDR2 FQGNSA. The CDR3 coding sequence is TGTGCCAGCAGCTTACAAGAAAAACTGTTTTTT. It encodes CASSLQEKLFF. Complete variable domain (other parts from reference TRBV7-2 and TRBJ1-4): GAGVSQSPSNKVTEKGKDVELRCDPISGHTALYWYRQSLGQGLEFLIYFQGNSAPDKSGLPSDRFSAERTGGSVSTLTIQRTQQEDSAVYLCASSLQEKLFFGSGTQLSVL.

This rearrangement joins TRBV6-5 to TRBJ1-1; D is unresolved. Germline assignment: CDR1 MNHEY and CDR2 SVGAGI. The CDR3 has 16 residues. V was clipped by 6 bases and J by 2 bases, with 19 bases between them. CDR3 sequence (DNA): TGTGCCAGCAGCCCGGACCTCACGATTTACAACACTGAAGCTTTCTTT. Encoded protein: CASSPDLTIYNTEAFF.

This clonotype was seen ten or more times. The gene calls are TRBV7-8 and TRBJ2-7; the D is unclear. The CDR3 is 15 residues long. V was pared by 2 bases and J by 2 bases, with 13 bases between. Germline values: CDR1 SGHVS, CDR2 FQNEAQ. DNA of the CDR3: TGTGCCAGCAGCTTAACGGGTTACACAGCCTACGAGCAGTACTTC. Amino acid sequence: CASSLTGYTAYEQYF.

This clonotype appeared a few times. The chain uses TRBV4-3 and TRBJ2-3; 10 bases are shared with TRBD2. Per germline, CDR1 LGHNA and CDR2 YSLEER. The CDR3 extends over 16 amino acids. The ends lost 3 bases at V and 1 base at J; junction bases unmatched: 4. The CDR3 DNA reads as TGCGCCAGCAGCCAGGTTAGCGGGGGGCGCACAGATACGCAGTATTTT. This sequence encodes CASSQVSGGRTDTQYF.

The chain combines TRBV4-1 with TRBJ2-7; no clear D gene. The CDR3 length is 15 residues. Germline-derived CDR1 and CDR2 are MGHRA and YSYEKL. V was cut by 3 bases and J by 3 bases, with 15 bases left in between. In nucleotides, the CDR3 is TGCGCCAGCAGCCATGAGCGTACGACAATCTACGAGCAGTACTTC. Residues: CASSHERTTIYEQYF.

This clonotype occurred a few times. This chain links TRBV2 with TRBJ2-1; possible D gene TRBD2, 6 bases. V lost 3 bases and J 0 bases, leaving 12 bases between the germline ends. The length of the CDR3 is 16 residues. Germline V gives CDR1 SNHLY, CDR2 FYNNEI. CDR3 sequence (DNA): TGTGCCAGCAGTGACTACTCCGGGGGCTCCTACAATGAGCAGTTCTTC. It translates to CASSDYSGGSYNEQFF.

The chain carries TRBV12-3 or TRBV12-4 and TRBJ2-1, with 10 bases identical to TRBD1. The J segment lost 7 bases and the V segment lost 6 bases, leaving 6 bases of the junction unmatched. CDR3 size: 14 residues. CDR3 nucleotide sequence: TGTGCCAGCAGCATCCCGGACAGGGGGAATGAGCAGTTCTTC. Protein product: CASSIPDRGNEQFF.

The chain uses TRBV6-2 or TRBV6-3 and TRBJ1-1; 9 nucleotides align to TRBD1. The CDR3 is made up of 15 amino acids. CDR1 is MNHEY and CDR2 is SVGEGT in the germline V gene. Trimming cost V 3 bases and J 1 base; bases outside gene matches: 3. In nucleotides, the CDR3 is TGTGCCAGCAGTTATACGGGACAGGGGAACACTGAAGCTTTCTTT. This translates into CASSYTGQGNTEAFF.